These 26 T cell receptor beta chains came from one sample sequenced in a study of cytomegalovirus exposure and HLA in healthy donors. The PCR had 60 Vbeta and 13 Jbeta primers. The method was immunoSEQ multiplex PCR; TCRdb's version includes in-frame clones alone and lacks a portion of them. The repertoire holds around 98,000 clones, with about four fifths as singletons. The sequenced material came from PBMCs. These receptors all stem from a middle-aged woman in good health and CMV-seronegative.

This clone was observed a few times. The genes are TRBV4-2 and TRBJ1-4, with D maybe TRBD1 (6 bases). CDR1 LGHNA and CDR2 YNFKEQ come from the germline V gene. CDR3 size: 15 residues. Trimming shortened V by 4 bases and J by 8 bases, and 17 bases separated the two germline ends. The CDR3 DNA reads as TGTGCCAGCAGCCCTACAGACAGGTCTGCGGAAAAACTGTTTTTT. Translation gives CASSPTDRSAEKLFF.

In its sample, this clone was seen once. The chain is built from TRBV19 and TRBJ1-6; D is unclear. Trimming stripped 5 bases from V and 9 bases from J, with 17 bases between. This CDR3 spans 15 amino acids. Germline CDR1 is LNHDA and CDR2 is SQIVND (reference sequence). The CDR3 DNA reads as TGTGCCAGTAGTCTCCCCAGCTCGGCTAGTTCACCCCTCCACTTT. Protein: CASSLPSSASSPLHF.

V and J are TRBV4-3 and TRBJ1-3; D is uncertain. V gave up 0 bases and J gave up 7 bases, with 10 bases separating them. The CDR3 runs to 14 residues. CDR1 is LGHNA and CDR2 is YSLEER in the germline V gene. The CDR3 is CASSQEDYSNTIYF. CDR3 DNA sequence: TGCGCCAGCAGCCAAGAAGACTACAGCAACACCATATATTTT.

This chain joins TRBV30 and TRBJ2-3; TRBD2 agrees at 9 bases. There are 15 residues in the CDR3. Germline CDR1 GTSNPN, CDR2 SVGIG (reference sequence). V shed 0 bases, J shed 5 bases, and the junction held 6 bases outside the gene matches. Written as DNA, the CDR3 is TGTGCCTGGAGTGTTAGTAGCGGGGGATTAGATACGCAGTATTTT. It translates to CAWSVSSGGLDTQYF.

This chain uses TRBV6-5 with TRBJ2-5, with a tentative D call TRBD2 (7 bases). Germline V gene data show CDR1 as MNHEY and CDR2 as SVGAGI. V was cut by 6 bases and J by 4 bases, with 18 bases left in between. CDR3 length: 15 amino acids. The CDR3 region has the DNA TGTGCCAGCAGCCACGACGCCGGGGGGCCAGAGACCCAGTACTTC. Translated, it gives CASSHDAGGPETQYF.

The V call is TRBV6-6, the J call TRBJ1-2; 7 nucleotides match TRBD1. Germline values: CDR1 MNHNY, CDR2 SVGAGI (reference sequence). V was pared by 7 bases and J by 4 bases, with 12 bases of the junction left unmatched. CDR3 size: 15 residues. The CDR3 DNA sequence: TGTGCCAGCACCAAACAGGGGACGGGCATCTATGGCTACACCTTC. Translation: CASTKQGTGIYGYTF.

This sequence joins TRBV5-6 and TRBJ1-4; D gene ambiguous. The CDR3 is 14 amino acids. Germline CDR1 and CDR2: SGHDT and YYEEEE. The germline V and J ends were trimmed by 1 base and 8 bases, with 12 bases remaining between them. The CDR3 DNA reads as TGTGCCAGCAGCTTGCTAGGAGATGGAGAAAAACTGTTTTTT. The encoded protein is CASSLLGDGEKLFF.

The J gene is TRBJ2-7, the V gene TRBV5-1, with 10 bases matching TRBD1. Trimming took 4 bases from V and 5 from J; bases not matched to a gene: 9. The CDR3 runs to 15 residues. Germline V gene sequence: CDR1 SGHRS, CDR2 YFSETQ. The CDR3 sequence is CASSTGGTGVDEQYF. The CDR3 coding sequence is TGCGCCAGCAGCACTGGGGGGACAGGGGTCGACGAGCAGTACTTC.

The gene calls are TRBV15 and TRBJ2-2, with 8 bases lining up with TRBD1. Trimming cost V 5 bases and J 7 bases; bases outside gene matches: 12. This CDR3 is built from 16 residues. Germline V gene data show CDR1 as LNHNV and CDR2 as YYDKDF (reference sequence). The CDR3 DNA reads TGTGCCACCAGCTTTCGACAGGGGATAGCGAACGGGGAGCTGTTTTTT. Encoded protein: CATSFRQGIANGELFF.

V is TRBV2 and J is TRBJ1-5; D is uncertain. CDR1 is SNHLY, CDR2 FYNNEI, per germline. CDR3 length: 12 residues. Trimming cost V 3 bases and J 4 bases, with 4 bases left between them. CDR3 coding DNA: TGTGCCAGCAGTGACGGGAATCAGCCCCAGCATTTT. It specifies CASSDGNQPQHF.

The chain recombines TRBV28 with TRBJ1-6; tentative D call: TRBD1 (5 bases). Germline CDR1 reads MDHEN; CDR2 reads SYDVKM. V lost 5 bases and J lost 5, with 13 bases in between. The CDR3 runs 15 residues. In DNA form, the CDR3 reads TGTGCCAGCAGTCCGCAGACAGTAAATAATTCACCCCTCCACTTT. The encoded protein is CASSPQTVNNSPLHF.

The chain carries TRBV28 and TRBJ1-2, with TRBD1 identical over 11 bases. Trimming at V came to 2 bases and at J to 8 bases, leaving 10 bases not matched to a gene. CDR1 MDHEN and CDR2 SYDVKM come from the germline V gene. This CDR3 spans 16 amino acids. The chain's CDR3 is CASSLLGDRGLGGYTF. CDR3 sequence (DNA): TGTGCCAGCAGTTTACTAGGGGACAGGGGGTTGGGAGGCTACACCTTC.

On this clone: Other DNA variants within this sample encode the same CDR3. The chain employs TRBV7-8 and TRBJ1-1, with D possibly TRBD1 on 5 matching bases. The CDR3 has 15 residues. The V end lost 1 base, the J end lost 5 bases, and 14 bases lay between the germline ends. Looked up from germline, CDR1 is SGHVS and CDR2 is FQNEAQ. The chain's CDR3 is CASSLEGALGTEAFF. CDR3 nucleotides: TGTGCCAGCAGCTTAGAAGGGGCCTTAGGGACTGAAGCTTTCTTT.

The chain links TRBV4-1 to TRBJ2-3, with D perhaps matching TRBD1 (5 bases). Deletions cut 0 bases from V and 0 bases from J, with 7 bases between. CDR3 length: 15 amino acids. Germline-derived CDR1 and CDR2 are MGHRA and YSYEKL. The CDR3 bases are TGCGCCAGCAGCCAAGAGCACAGGAGCACAGATACGCAGTATTTT. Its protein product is CASSQEHRSTDTQYF.

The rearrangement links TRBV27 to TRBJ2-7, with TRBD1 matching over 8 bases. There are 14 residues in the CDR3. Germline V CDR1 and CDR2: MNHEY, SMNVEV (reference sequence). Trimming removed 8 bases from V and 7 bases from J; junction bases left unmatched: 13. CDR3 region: CASARPGTGKEQYF. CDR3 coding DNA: TGTGCCAGCGCTAGACCCGGGACAGGAAAAGAGCAGTACTTC.

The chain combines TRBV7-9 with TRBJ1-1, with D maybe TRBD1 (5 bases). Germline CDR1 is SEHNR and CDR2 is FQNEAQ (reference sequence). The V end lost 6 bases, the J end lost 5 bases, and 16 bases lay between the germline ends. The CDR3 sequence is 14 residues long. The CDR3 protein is CASREGLGGTEAFF. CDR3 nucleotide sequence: TGTGCCAGCAGGGAGGGACTTGGCGGGACTGAAGCTTTCTTT.

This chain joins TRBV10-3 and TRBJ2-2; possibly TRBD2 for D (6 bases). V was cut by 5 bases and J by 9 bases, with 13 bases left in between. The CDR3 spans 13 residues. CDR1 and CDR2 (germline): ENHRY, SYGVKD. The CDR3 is CAISPGEHRELFF. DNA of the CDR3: TGTGCCATCAGTCCGGGGGAGCACCGGGAGCTGTTTTTT.

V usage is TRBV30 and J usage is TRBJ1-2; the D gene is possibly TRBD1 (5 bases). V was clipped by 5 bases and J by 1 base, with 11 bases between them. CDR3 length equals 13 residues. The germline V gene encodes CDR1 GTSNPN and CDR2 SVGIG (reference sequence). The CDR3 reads CAWGRQSNYGYTF. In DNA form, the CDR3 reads TGTGCCTGGGGTCGACAGAGTAACTATGGCTACACCTTC.

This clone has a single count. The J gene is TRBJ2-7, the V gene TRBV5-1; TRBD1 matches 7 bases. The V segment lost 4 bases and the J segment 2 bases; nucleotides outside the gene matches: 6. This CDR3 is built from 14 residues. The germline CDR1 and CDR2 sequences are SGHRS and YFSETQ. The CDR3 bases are TGCGCCAGCAGCCAATGGACAGGTACCTACGAGCAGTACTTC. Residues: CASSQWTGTYEQYF.

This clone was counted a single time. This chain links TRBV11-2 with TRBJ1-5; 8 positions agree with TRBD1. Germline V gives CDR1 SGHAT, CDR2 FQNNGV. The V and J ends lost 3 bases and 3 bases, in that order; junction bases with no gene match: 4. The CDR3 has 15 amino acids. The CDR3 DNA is TGTGCCAGCAGCTTTGGACAGGGTAACAATCAGCCCCAGCATTTT. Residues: CASSFGQGNNQPQHF.

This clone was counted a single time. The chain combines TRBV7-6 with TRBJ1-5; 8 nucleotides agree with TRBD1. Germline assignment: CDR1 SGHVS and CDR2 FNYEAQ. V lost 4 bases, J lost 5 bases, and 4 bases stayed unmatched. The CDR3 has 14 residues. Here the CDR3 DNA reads TGTGCCAGCAGCTCTGACAGGGGTGATCAGCCCCAGCATTTT. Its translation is CASSSDRGDQPQHF.

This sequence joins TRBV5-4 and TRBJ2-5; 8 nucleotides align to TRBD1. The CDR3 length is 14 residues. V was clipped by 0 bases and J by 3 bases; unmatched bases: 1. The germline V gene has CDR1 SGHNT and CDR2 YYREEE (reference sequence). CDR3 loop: CASSLVQGEETQYF. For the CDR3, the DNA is TGTGCCAGCAGCTTGGTACAGGGGGAAGAGACCCAGTACTTC.

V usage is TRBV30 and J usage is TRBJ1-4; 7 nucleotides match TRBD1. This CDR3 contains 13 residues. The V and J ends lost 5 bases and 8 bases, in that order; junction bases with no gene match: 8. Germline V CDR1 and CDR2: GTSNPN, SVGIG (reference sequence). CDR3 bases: TGTGCCTGGTCGACAGGGTTACACGAAAAACTGTTTTTT. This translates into CAWSTGLHEKLFF.

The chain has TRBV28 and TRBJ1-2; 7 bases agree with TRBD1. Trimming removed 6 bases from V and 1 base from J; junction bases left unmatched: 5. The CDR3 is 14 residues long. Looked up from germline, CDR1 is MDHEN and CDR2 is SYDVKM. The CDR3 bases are TGTGCCAGCAGCTATGGACAGGATAACTATGGCTACACCTTC. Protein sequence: CASSYGQDNYGYTF.

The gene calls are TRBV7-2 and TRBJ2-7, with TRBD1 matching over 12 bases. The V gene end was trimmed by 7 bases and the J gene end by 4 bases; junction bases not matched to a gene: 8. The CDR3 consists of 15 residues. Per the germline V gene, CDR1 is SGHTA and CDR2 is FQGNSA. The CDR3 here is CASKLRDRGLYEQYF. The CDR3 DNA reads TGTGCCAGCAAGTTACGGGACAGGGGGCTGTACGAGCAGTACTTC.

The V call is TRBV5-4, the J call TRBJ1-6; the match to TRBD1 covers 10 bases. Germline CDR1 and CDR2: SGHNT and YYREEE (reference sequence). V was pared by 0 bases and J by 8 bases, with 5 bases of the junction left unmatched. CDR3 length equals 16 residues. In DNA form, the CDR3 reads TGTGCCAGCAGCTTGGGGGACAGGGGAAAATATTCACCCCTCCACTTT. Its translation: CASSLGDRGKYSPLHF.